Sequencing of this T cell receptor beta chain was carried out in a study of shared clonotypes between healthy human individuals. Regarding the study as a whole: Across a handful of donors, naive CD4 shared around 5%, naive CD8 3.5% to 4%, memory CD4 roughly 2.4%, memory CD8 0.4%.

Germline loops: CDR1 ENHRY, CDR2 SYGVKD. The CDR3 covers 14 residues. Trimming stripped 3 bases from V and 3 bases from J, with 9 bases between. A word on this clone: Antigen: not known. Other nucleotide sequences in the sample specify the same CDR3.

Execution of the assay was at deep level. Template for every sorted-subset replicate PCR totaled about 0.2 ug DNA, roughly 30,000 T cell genomes. Measured with immunoSEQ multiplex PCR; TCRdb has only the in-frame clones, and not every one. The sample comprises about 2.2 million clones, around 93% of which are singletons, and about 1.6% rests with the top ten. Terminally differentiated effector memory CD45RA+ cells were left out of the naive CD8 fraction, which was CD45RO-negative and positively selected for CCR7. Sequencing was carried out using naive CD8+ T cells from PBMCs. The chain has TRBV10-3 and TRBJ1-5; D possibly corresponds to TRBD1 (5 bases). The receptor was derived from a young man in good health. Some clones in this sample may be carry-over from other donors' samples. CDR3 sequence reads: CAISEGAANQPQHF. The CDR3 nucleotides read TGTGCCATCAGTGAAGGGGCAGCCAATCAGCCCCAGCATTTT.